A single sample is the source of the 7 T cell receptor beta chains below, sequenced in a study of blood T cell repertoires in COVID-19. TCRdb's copy holds only in-frame clones and misses some; the assay was immunoSEQ multiplex PCR. The sample lists about 120,000 clones, roughly 84% occurring once. Input material: PBMCs or T cells enriched from blood (not recorded which). These receptors all come from a woman aged 25 to 45 who had recovered from COVID-19.

This chain uses TRBV6-1 with TRBJ2-6, with TRBD1 matching 8 bases. Trimming took 3 bases from V and 0 from J; bases not matched to a gene: 4. Germline V gene lookup returns CDR1 MNHNS and CDR2 SASEGT. This CDR3 is 17 amino acids long. The chain's CDR3 is CASSDRDRLSGANVLTF. CDR3 nucleotides: TGTGCCAGCAGTGACCGGGACAGGCTCTCTGGGGCCAACGTCCTGACTTTC.

About this clone itself: Since a much larger clone is just one base distant, this may be a read error. This chain uses TRBV11-2 with TRBJ1-1, with D hard to call. V dropped 1 base and J dropped 4 bases, with 7 bases sitting between them. Germline V lookup: CDR1 SGHAT, CDR2 FQNNGV. The CDR3 has 13 residues. The CDR3 protein is CASSLGVSTEAFF. The CDR3 coding sequence is TGTGCCAGCAGCTTAGGAGTGAGCACTGAAGCTTTCTTT.

The chain recombines TRBV19 with TRBJ2-3; possible D gene TRBD1, 5 bases. The CDR3 is 13 amino acids. Germline V gene lookup returns CDR1 LNHDA and CDR2 SQIVND (reference sequence). V gave up 6 bases and J gave up 2 bases, with 9 bases separating them. CDR3 amino acids: CASSRTNTDTQYF. The CDR3 DNA reads as TGTGCCAGTAGCCGGACAAACACAGATACGCAGTATTTT.

The V and J genes are TRBV27 and TRBJ1-1; TRBD1 is a possible D gene (5 bases). The CDR3 extends over 13 amino acids. The V gene's germline CDR1 is MNHEY and CDR2 SMNVEV (reference sequence). Trimming pared 7 bases from V and 7 bases from J, leaving 16 bases between. Here the CDR3 DNA reads TGTGCCAGCACTCCCCTAGGAGGGGATGAAGCTTTCTTT. Its translation: CASTPLGGDEAFF.

This chain uses TRBV19 with TRBJ2-7; 12 bases align to TRBD1. The CDR3 is 16 amino acids. V shed 6 bases, J shed 3 bases, and the junction held 9 bases outside the gene matches. CDR1 is LNHDA, CDR2 SQIVND, per germline (reference sequence). CDR3 loop: CASSNRDRGPFYEQYF. CDR3 in DNA: TGTGCCAGTAGCAACCGGGACAGGGGGCCTTTCTACGAGCAGTACTTC.

The chain carries TRBV29-1 and TRBJ2-1; 7 nucleotides align to TRBD1. Losses at the gene ends were 7 bases for V and 0 bases for J; bases not matched to a gene: 6. This CDR3 is 14 amino acids long. CDR1 SQVTM and CDR2 ANQGSEA come from the germline V gene. Written as DNA, the CDR3 is TGCAGCGGGGGCTGGACAGGCTCCTACAATGAGCAGTTCTTC. As protein: CSGGWTGSYNEQFF.

This clone was counted once. The J gene is TRBJ2-7, the V gene TRBV7-9; no clear D. The CDR3 sequence is 13 residues long. V was pared by 2 bases and J by 2 bases, with 7 bases between. Germline CDR1 reads SEHNR; CDR2 reads FQNEAQ (reference sequence). CDR3 protein: CASSLQNPYEQYF. The CDR3 DNA reads TGTGCCAGCAGCTTACAGAACCCCTACGAGCAGTACTTC.